This TCR beta chain derives from a study of blood T cells in healthy people across ages. Next came a second PCR, run for about 6 to 11 cycles, which used a sample-barcoded 5' primer along with a J-beta primer mix. TCRdb analysed the 5' RACE reads with MiXCR anew, one entry per CDR3 protein. The sample lists hundreds of thousands of distinct CDR3 sequences; about a quarter were seen once. A remark on this clonotype: Relative to the germline gene, one junction end is altered; a read error may explain this.

A further study also used this sample, focusing on T cells of mothers and their children.

The sample taken for sequencing was blood. The sequence was obtained from a boy aged 10-17 years in good health.

CDR3: CTGSLDWSLWGKTQYF. In nucleotides, the CDR3 is TGTACCGGCAGCTTAGACTGGTCCCTTTGGGGGAAGACCCAGTACTTC. The chain recombines TRBV7-2 with TRBJ2-5; D tentatively reads TRBD1 or TRBD2 (5 bases each). Germline V gives CDR1 SGHTA, CDR2 FQGNSA. This CDR3 spans 16 amino acids. The whole variable domain, remainder taken from reference TRBV7-2 and TRBJ2-5, is GAGVSQSPSNKVTEKGKDVELRCDPISGHTALYWYRQSLGQGLEFLIYFQGNSAPDKSGLPSDRFSAERTGGSVSTLTIQRTQQEDSAVYLCTGSLDWSLWGKTQYFGPGTRLLVL.